This T cell receptor (beta chain) was sequenced in a study of naive and memory T cell subsets. Broader study findings: Naive and memory repertoire findings lacked a ground truth for validation.

Two oligonucleotides, mixed equimolar, formed the beta constant-region primer covering TRBC1 and TRBC2. An oligonucleotide with the SP2 primer and a 12-nucleotide UMI was ligated to the cDNA 3' end. Nested alpha and beta constant-region primers with the SP2 primer drove four PCR rounds on ligated cDNA. TCRdb re-called the UMI-ligation and nested PCR reads through MiXCR, storing one row per CDR3 protein. The sample includes 81,000 or so distinct CDR3 sequences, around 6.5% of them seen just once. This clonotype came up many times. As yet, its antigen is unknown. This receptor was identified in a human donor in good health. Sequencing input: central memory CD4+ T cells from blood.

CDR3 DNA: TGTGCCAGCACCTACTACGCCAGGGACTCACCCCTCCACTTT. Its protein product is CASTYYARDSPLHF. The rearrangement joins TRBV28 to TRBJ1-6; D is possibly TRBD1 (5 bases). This CDR3 has 14 amino acids. Germline CDR1 and CDR2: MDHEN and SYDVKM. The V end lost 7 bases, the J end lost 10 bases, and 17 bases lay between the germline ends.